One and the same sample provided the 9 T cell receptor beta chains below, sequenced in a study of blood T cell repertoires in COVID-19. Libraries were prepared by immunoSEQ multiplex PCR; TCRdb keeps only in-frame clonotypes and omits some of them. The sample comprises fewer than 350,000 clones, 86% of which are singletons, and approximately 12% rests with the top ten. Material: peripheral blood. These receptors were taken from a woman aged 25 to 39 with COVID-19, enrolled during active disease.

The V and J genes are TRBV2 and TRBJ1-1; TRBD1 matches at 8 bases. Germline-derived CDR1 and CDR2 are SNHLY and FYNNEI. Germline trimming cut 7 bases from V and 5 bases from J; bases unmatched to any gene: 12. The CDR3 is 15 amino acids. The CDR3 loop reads CASNGQGIVETEAFF. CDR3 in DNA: TGTGCCAGCAATGGACAGGGTATAGTTGAGACTGAAGCTTTCTTT.

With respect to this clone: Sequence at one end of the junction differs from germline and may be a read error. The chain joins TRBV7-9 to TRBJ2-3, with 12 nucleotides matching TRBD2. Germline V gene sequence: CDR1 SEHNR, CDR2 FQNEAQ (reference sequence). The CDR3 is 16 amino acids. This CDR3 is CASSSDGLAGTGTQYF. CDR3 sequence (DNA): TGTGCCAGCAGCTCAGATGGACTAGCGGGGACAGGTACGCAGTATTTT.

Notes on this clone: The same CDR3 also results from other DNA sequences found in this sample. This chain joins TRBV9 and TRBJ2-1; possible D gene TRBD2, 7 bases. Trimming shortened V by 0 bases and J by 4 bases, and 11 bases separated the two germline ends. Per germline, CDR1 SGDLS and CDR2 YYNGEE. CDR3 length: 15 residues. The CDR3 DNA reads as TGTGCCAGCAGCGTAGGGGGAGGGACATACAATGAGCAGTTCTTC. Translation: CASSVGGGTYNEQFF.

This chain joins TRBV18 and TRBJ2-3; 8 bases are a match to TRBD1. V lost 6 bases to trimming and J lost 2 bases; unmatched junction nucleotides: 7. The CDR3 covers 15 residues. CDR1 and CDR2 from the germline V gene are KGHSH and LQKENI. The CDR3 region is CASSGAGGYTDTQYF. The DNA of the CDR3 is TGTGCCAGCTCGGGAGCAGGGGGCTACACAGATACGCAGTATTTT.

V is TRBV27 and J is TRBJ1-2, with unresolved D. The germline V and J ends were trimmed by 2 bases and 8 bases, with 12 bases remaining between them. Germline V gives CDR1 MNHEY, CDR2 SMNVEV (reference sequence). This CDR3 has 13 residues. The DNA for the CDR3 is TGTGCCAGCAGTTTAGCCCCAACTTGGGGCTACACCTTC. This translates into CASSLAPTWGYTF.

Written as DNA, the CDR3 is TGTGCCAGCAGGAGGGGAGGGTATAGCAATCAGCCCCAGCATTTT. Translation: CASRRGGYSNQPQHF. The chain carries TRBV6-5 and TRBJ1-5, with D perhaps matching TRBD1 (5 bases). CDR1 MNHEY and CDR2 SVGAGI come from the germline V gene. The CDR3 extends over 15 amino acids. V was pared by 6 bases and J by 0 bases, with 12 bases between.

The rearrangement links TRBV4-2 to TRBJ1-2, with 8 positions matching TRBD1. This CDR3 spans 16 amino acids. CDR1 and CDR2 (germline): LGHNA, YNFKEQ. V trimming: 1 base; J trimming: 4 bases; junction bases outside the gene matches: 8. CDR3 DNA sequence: TGTGCCAGCAGCCAAGGGGCAGGGGGCTTCCTCTATGGCTACACCTTC. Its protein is CASSQGAGGFLYGYTF.

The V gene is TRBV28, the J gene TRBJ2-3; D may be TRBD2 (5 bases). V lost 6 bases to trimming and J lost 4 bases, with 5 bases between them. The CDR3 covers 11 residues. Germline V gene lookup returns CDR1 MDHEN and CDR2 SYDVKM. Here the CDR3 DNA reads TGTGCCAGCAGGCGGGCAGATACGCAGTATTTT. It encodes CASRRADTQYF.

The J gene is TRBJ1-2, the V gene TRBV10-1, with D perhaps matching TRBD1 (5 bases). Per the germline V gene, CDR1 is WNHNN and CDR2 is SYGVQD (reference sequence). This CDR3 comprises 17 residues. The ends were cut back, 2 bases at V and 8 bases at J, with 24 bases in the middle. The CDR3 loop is CASSENFPVQGWYGYTF. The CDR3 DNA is TGCGCCAGCAGTGAGAACTTCCCGGTCCAGGGATGGTACGGCTACACCTTC.